This TCR beta chain was captured in a study of OX40 agonist ivuxolimab in advanced cancers. In the study overall: Ivuxolimab, which is an agonistic anti-OX40 (CD134) antibody, was administered to the patients. Intravenous ivuxolimab at 0.01 to 10 mg/kg was given to patients every 2 weeks.

Profiling relied on immunoSEQ multiplex PCR, and the TCRdb table lists in-frame clones only, not all of them. This table holds more than 45,000 clones, about 85% found once. V lost 3 bases and J lost 2; bases outside the gene matches: 13. Per the germline V gene, CDR1 is KGHSH and CDR2 is LQKENI. This CDR3 has 18 residues. V gene TRBV18 combines with J gene TRBJ2-5; the match to TRBD1 covers 9 bases. The specimen was CD4+ or CD8+ T cells sorted from blood, collected in a trial of the OX40 agonist ivuxolimab. This clonotype originated in an adult with an advanced solid tumor such as melanoma, head and neck, liver or kidney cancer. The CDR3 DNA reads TGTGCCAGCTCACCTTGGACAGGGGAGGGAGGACGGCAAGAGACCCAGTACTTC. Translated: CASSPWTGEGGRQETQYF.